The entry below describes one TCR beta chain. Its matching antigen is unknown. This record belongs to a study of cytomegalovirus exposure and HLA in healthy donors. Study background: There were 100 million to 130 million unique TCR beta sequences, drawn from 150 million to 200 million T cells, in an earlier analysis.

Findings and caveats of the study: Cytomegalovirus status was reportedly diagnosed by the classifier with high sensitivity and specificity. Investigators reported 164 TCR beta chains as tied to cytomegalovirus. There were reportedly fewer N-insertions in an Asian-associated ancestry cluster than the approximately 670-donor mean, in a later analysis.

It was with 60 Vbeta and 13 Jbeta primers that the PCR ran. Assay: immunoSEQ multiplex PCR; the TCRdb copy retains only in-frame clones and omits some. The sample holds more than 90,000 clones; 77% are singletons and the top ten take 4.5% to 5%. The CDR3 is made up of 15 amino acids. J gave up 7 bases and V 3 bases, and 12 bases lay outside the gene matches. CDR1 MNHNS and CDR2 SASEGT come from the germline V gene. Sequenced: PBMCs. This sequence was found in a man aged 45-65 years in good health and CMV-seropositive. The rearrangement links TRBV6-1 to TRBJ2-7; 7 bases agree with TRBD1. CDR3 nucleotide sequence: TGTGCCAGCAGTGATCGACAGGGAAGAACAGGGGAGCAGTACTTC. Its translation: CASSDRQGRTGEQYF.